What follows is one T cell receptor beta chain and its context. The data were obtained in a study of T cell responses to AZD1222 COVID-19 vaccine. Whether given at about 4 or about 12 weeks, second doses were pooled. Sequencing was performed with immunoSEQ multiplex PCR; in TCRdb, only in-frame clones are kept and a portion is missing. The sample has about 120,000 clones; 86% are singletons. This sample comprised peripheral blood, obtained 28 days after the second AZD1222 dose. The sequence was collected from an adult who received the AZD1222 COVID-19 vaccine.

CDR3 DNA sequence: TGTGCCACCAGGGGGGCCGGGGAGCTGTTTTTT. Translated, it gives CATRGAGELFF. This sequence joins TRBV2 and TRBJ2-2, with a possible D match to TRBD1 (7 bases). Germline V gene lookup returns CDR1 SNHLY and CDR2 FYNNEI. The CDR3 has 11 amino acids. V lost 10 bases and J lost 6, with 9 bases in between.